This TCR beta chain was sequenced for a study of T-cell reconstitution after alpha-beta-depleted transplantation in children. The J segment lost 3 bases and the V segment lost 3 bases, leaving 4 bases of the junction unmatched. This CDR3 is 15 amino acids long. Germline V CDR1 and CDR2: KGHDR, SFDVKD. The library targeted TCRbeta and was prepared with unique molecular identifiers. TCRdb re-called the PCR reads with MiXCR, one entry per CDR3 protein. The sample contains around 960,000 distinct CDR3 sequences, less than 30% of which appear only once. The chain couples TRBV24-1 to TRBJ2-1; TRBD1 agrees at 7 bases. The receptor's source is a boy younger than two who had a stem cell transplant for SCID, so the T cells may come from the graft donor. Sample: PBMCs, mostly from graft donor cells, taken 360 days after TCRalphabeta/CD19-depleted stem cell transplant. The CDR3 region is CATSDPRQGYNEQFF. CDR3 nucleotides: TGTGCCACCAGTGATCCACGACAGGGCTACAATGAGCAGTTCTTC.